The rows below give T cell receptor beta chains drawn from one sample of a study of OX40 agonist ivuxolimab in advanced cancers. Sequencing used immunoSEQ multiplex PCR; TCRdb keeps in-frame clones, though not all of them. The table has 70,000 to 100,000 clones, under 90% seen once. Sequencing used CD4+ or CD8+ T cells sorted from blood, obtained in a trial of the OX40 agonist ivuxolimab. Source of these receptors: an adult with an advanced solid tumor such as melanoma, head and neck, liver or kidney cancer. Each CDR3 is given with its conserved first and last residue. The D gene is left open where the match is weak. Not all rows give a size; the values are once, few, many and, for expanded clones, a class.

-	TRBJ2-1	once	13	TRBV7-3	CASSSLGSREQFF	TGTGCCAGCAGCTCTTTGGGAAGTCGAGAGCAGTTCTTC
TRBD1	TRBJ1-2	-	13	TRBV27	CASSLEGAVGYTF	TGTGCCAGCAGTTTAGAGGGGGCAGTGGGCTACACCTTC
TRBD1	TRBJ2-1	-	15	TRBV9	CASSVGQGAYNEQFF	TGTGCCAGCAGCGTGGGACAGGGGGCCTACAATGAGCAGTTCTTC
-	TRBJ1-1	-	14	TRBV5-4	CASSLKSLNTEAFF	TGTGCCAGCAGCCTAAAAAGTCTGAACACTGAAGCTTTCTTT
-	TRBJ1-5	-	16	TRBV12-1	CASSFEAGEGNQPQHF	TGTGCCAGCAGCTTTGAGGCAGGGGAGGGCAATCAGCCCCAGCATTTT
-	TRBJ2-3	-	14	TRBV5-1	CASFAGPSTDTQYF	TGCGCCAGTTTCGCGGGACCAAGCACAGATACGCAGTATTTT
TRBD2	TRBJ2-7	-	14	TRBV2	CASGTSGTLYEQYF	TGTGCCAGCGGTACTAGCGGGACGCTTTACGAGCAGTACTTC
TRBD1	TRBJ1-2	once	16	TRBV6-1	CASSEAFADRGRGYTF	TGTGCCAGCAGTGAAGCTTTCGCGGACAGGGGACGCGGCTACACCTTC
-	TRBJ2-7	-	15	TRBV11-2	CASSPAGGTAYEQYF	TGTGCCAGCAGCCCCGCAGGGGGGACCGCCTACGAGCAGTACTTC
-	TRBJ1-1	-	14	TRBV4-1	CASSQDTGSTEAFF	TGCGCCAGCAGCCAAGATACAGGAAGCACTGAAGCTTTCTTT
-	TRBJ2-2	-	12	TRBV7-3	CASSLNTGELFF	TGTGCCAGCAGCTTAAACACCGGGGAGCTGTTTTTT
-	TRBJ2-5	-	11	TRBV30	CAWSPQETQYF	TGTGCCTGGAGTCCCCAAGAGACCCAGTACTTC
-	TRBJ2-7	-	14	TRBV6-5	CASRVDWEAYEQYF	TGTGCCAGCAGGGTGGACTGGGAGGCCTACGAGCAGTACTTC
-	TRBJ1-5	-	15	TRBV27	CASRRGPSSNQPQHF	TGTGCCAGCAGGCGGGGTCCAAGTAGCAATCAGCCCCAGCATTTT
TRBD2	TRBJ2-1	once	14	TRBV7-6	CASSLGREDNEQFF	TGTGCCAGCAGCTTGGGGCGGGAGGACAATGAGCAGTTCTTC
TRBD1	TRBJ2-2	-	14	TRBV11-2	CASSKDRMTGELFF	TGTGCCAGCAGCAAGGACAGGATGACCGGGGAGCTGTTTTTT
-	TRBJ1-1	-	14	TRBV28	CASSTHGGNTEAFF	TGTGCCAGCAGCACTCACGGGGGGAACACTGAAGCTTTCTTT
-	TRBJ2-1	-	14	TRBV9	CASSVGGTLTEQFF	TGTGCCAGCAGCGTAGGTGGGACCCTAACCGAGCAGTTCTTC
TRBD2	TRBJ2-5	-	15	TRBV4-1	CASSRGLAEQETQYF	TGCGCCAGCAGCCGGGGACTAGCGGAACAAGAGACCCAGTACTTC
TRBD2	TRBJ2-7	-	14	TRBV18	CASSLSGTSYEQYF	TGTGCCAGCTCACTCTCCGGGACTAGCTACGAGCAGTACTTC
TRBD1	TRBJ1-2	-	12	TRBV28	CATTGDGDGYTF	TGTGCTACTACAGGGGACGGTGATGGCTACACCTTC
-	TRBJ2-1	-	14	TRBV7-3	CASRGSGAYNEQFF	TGTGCCAGCAGGGGTAGCGGAGCGTACAATGAGCAGTTCTTC
-	TRBJ2-6	-	15	TRBV9	CASSVTGYGANVLTF	TGTGCCAGCAGCGTAACGGGTTATGGGGCCAACGTCCTGACTTTC
-	TRBJ1-1	few	15	TRBV5-1	CASSLIGQGNTEAFF	TGCGCCAGCAGCTTAATAGGACAAGGAAATACCGAAGCTTTCTTT
-	TRBJ2-1	-	10	TRBV2	CASDDNEQFF	TGTGCCAGCGATGACAATGAGCAGTTCTTC
-	TRBJ1-1	-	15	TRBV18	CASSPALRLNTEAFF	TGTGCCAGCTCACCAGCTCTGAGGTTGAACACTGAAGCTTTCTTT
-	TRBJ2-3	-	14	TRBV11-2	CASSFGQAPDTQYF	TGTGCCAGCAGCTTTGGACAAGCACCGGATACGCAGTATTTT
-	TRBJ1-2	-	15	TRBV6-1	CASSPPPGKNYGYTF	TGTGCCAGCAGTCCACCCCCCGGGAAAAACTATGGCTACACCTTC
-	TRBJ2-7	-	13	TRBV7-2	CASSSTRGYEQYF	TGTGCCAGCAGCTCGACCAGAGGCTACGAGCAGTACTTC
-	TRBJ2-1	-	11	TRBV30	CAWSRDYEQFF	TGTGCCTGGAGTAGAGATTATGAGCAGTTCTTC
-	TRBJ2-2	-	15	TRBV11-3	CASSPESVGSGELFF	TGTGCCAGCAGCCCCGAGTCCGTCGGTTCCGGGGAGCTGTTTTTT
-	TRBJ1-1	-	17	TRBV12-2	CASRLFGTGGENSEAFF	TGTGCAAGTCGCTTATTTGGGACAGGGGGAGAAAACTCTGAAGCTTTCTTT
-	TRBJ2-6	once	13	TRBV28	CASSLSGANVLTF	TGTGCCAGCAGTTTATCTGGGGCCAACGTCCTGACTTTC
TRBD2	TRBJ2-2	once	16	TRBV10-3	CAISEKGSGSSGELFF	TGTGCCATCAGTGAGAAGGGTAGCGGGAGTTCAGGGGAGCTGTTTTTT
-	TRBJ1-1	-	14	TRBV21-1	CASSTRGGGTEAFF	TGTGCCAGCAGCACCCGGGGAGGCGGCACTGAAGCTTTCTTT
-	TRBJ1-5	-	13	TRBV6-6	CASKMQYDQPQHF	TGTGCCAGCAAGATGCAGTACGATCAGCCCCAGCATTTT
TRBD1	TRBJ1-2	-	14	TRBV4-1	CASSPGQGNYGYTF	TGCGCCAGCAGCCCCGGACAGGGCAACTATGGCTACACCTTC
-	TRBJ1-3	-	16	TRBV4-2	CASSQVEAEGTNTIYF	TGTGCCAGCAGCCAAGTTGAGGCTGAAGGGACGAACACCATATATTTT
TRBD2	TRBJ2-1	once	15	TRBV5-1	CASSLGSSGGNEQFF	TGCGCCAGCAGCTTGGGTTCTAGCGGGGGCAATGAGCAGTTCTTC
TRBD2	TRBJ2-5	-	16	TRBV7-9	CASSLESSGSPKTQYF	TGTGCCAGCAGCTTAGAGTCTAGCGGGAGTCCAAAGACCCAGTACTTC
-	TRBJ2-5	-	17	TRBV4-1	CASSPRGDRTADETQYF	TGCGCCAGCAGCCCCAGGGGTGACCGGACAGCAGACGAGACCCAGTACTTC
-	TRBJ2-7	-	16	TRBV6-4	CASSESSGTTVYEQYF	TGTGCCAGCAGTGAATCTAGTGGGACAACCGTCTACGAGCAGTACTTC
-	TRBJ2-3	-	14	TRBV7-3	CASSPPGVTDTQYF	TGTGCCAGCAGCCCCCCGGGGGTCACAGATACGCAGTATTTT
TRBD1	TRBJ1-1	-	14	TRBV5-1	CASSSTGLYTEAFF	TGCGCCAGCAGCTCGACAGGGTTGTACACTGAAGCTTTCTTT
-	TRBJ1-5	-	19	TRBV28	CASSLYKGTGGFSNQPQHF	TGTGCCAGCAGTTTATATAAGGGCACGGGGGGTTTTAGCAATCAGCCCCAGCATTTT
-	TRBJ2-1	-	16	TRBV5-1	CASSRPVSSSYNEQFF	TGCGCCAGCAGCCGTCCTGTGTCCTCCTCCTACAATGAGCAGTTCTTC
TRBD1	TRBJ1-4	once	13	TRBV2	CASRGTGQEKLFF	TGTGCCAGCAGGGGGACAGGGCAAGAAAAACTGTTTTTT
TRBD2	TRBJ2-3	-	14	TRBV2	CASRQRENLDTQYF	TGTGCCAGCAGACAGCGGGAGAATTTAGATACGCAGTATTTT
-	TRBJ1-2	-	15	TRBV4-2	CASSQDSPVSYGYTF	TGTGCCAGCAGCCAAGATTCCCCAGTTAGCTATGGCTACACCTTC
-	TRBJ2-1	-	18	TRBV1	CTSSQAPDWLSSYNEQFF	TGCACCAGCAGCCAGGCCCCGGACTGGCTGAGCTCCTACAATGAGCAGTTCTTC
TRBD2	TRBJ2-5	-	15	TRBV7-9	CASSRGLADQETQYF	TGTGCCAGCAGCCGAGGGCTAGCGGACCAAGAGACCCAGTACTTC
-	TRBJ2-1	-	12	TRBV6-1	CASETDWDEQFF	TGTGCCAGCGAGACGGATTGGGATGAGCAGTTCTTC
-	TRBJ2-2	-	14	TRBV9	CASSVAGAVGELFF	TGTGCCAGCAGCGTAGCGGGAGCGGTCGGGGAGCTGTTTTTT
-	TRBJ1-3	few	15	TRBV5-1	CASSWDMVSGNTIYF	TGCGCCAGCAGTTGGGACATGGTCTCTGGAAACACCATATATTTT
-	TRBJ1-5	-	16	TRBV12-5	CASGSLDGYSNQPQHF	TGTGCTAGTGGTTCCTTGGACGGGTATAGCAATCAGCCCCAGCATTTT
TRBD2	TRBJ2-1	-	15	TRBV2	CASNALAGGGNEQFF	TGTGCCAGCAATGCACTAGCGGGAGGGGGGAATGAGCAGTTCTTC
-	TRBJ2-3	-	14	TRBV6-5	CASSYLARTDTQYF	TGTGCCAGCAGTTACTTAGCTAGGACAGATACGCAGTATTTT
-	TRBJ2-1	-	14	TRBV19	CASSMRGVGARQFF	TGTGCCAGTAGTATGCGTGGAGTAGGGGCCCGACAGTTCTTC
-	TRBJ2-3	-	15	TRBV4-1	CASSQDNTPSNTQYF	TGCGCCAGCAGCCAAGATAATACCCCTTCTAATACGCAGTATTTT